This TCR beta chain is drawn from a study of T cells in localized non-small cell lung cancer. Assay used: immunoSEQ multiplex PCR; TCRdb lists only in-frame clones, some missing. The table lists fewer than 35,000 clones, about 90% of them singletons. V shed 5 bases, J shed 1 base, and the junction held 5 bases outside the gene matches. The germline gives CDR1 SGHTA, CDR2 FQGNSA. This CDR3 is 15 amino acids long. The source of this sequence is a man between 40 and 70 years old with stage I lung adenocarcinoma. This chain uses TRBV7-2 with TRBJ2-1; 7 bases are shared with TRBD1. The input for sequencing was peripheral blood, taken before any cancer treatment. Here the CDR3 reads CASSTTGQSYNEQFF. The CDR3 DNA reads TGTGCCAGCAGCACGACAGGGCAGTCCTACAATGAGCAGTTCTTC.